Each of the 25 T cell receptor beta chains below was sequenced from the same sample in a study of blood T cell repertoires in COVID-19. Repertoires were generated with immunoSEQ multiplex PCR, while TCRdb's copy carries only in-frame clones and drops some. The sample holds under 300,000 clones; over 80% are singletons and the top ten take roughly 1.9%. What was sequenced was peripheral blood. These receptors were collected from a man younger than 45 who had recovered from COVID-19.

The chain couples TRBV6-1 to TRBJ1-2, with a weak D call TRBD1 (6 bases). The V end lost 4 bases, the J end lost 6 bases, and 21 bases lay between the germline ends. Germline V gives CDR1 MNHNS, CDR2 SASEGT. CDR3 size: 16 residues. The CDR3 bases are TGTGCCAGCAGTGTTATGCCGGACAGCTATTGGGATGGCTACACCTTC. It is translated as CASSVMPDSYWDGYTF.

There are a few counts of this clone. CDR3 sequence reads: CASIGVWRGNNEQFF. The DNA of the CDR3 is TGTGCCAGTATTGGGGTATGGCGGGGGAACAATGAGCAGTTCTTC. This chain uses TRBV19 with TRBJ2-1, with 7 bases lining up with TRBD2. From germline, CDR1 is LNHDA and CDR2 SQIVND (reference sequence). Trimming took 7 bases from V and 5 from J; bases not matched to a gene: 11. The CDR3 is 15 amino acids.

This chain joins TRBV20-1 and TRBJ1-1; a possible D gene is TRBD1 (6 bases). V gave up 3 bases and J gave up 1 base, with 15 bases separating them. From germline, CDR1 is DFQATT and CDR2 SNEGSKA (reference sequence). CDR3 length: 15 amino acids. The CDR3 region is CSASKPGHPNTEAFF. DNA for the CDR3: TGCAGTGCTAGTAAACCGGGACATCCGAACACTGAAGCTTTCTTT.

The rearrangement uses TRBV27 and TRBJ2-3; D is possibly TRBD1 (6 bases). This CDR3 region has 15 residues. V dropped 6 bases and J dropped 7 bases, with 20 bases sitting between them. CDR1 is MNHEY and CDR2 is SMNVEV in the germline V gene (reference sequence). The CDR3, as DNA: TGTGCCAGCAGCCGGCCGGGACAAGCACAGAATACGCAGTATTTT. Amino acids: CASSRPGQAQNTQYF.

This chain links TRBV28 with TRBJ2-1; D uncertain. Germline lookup yields CDR1 MDHEN and CDR2 SYDVKM. Trimming removed 5 bases from V and 7 bases from J, with 3 bases in between. The CDR3 consists of 10 residues. The CDR3 DNA follows: TGTGCCAGCAGTGTAAATGAGCAGTTCTTC. As protein: CASSVNEQFF.

This clone has a single count. The gene calls are TRBV19 and TRBJ2-1; 9 bases line up with TRBD1. CDR3 length: 13 amino acids. Losses at the gene ends were 9 bases for V and 7 bases for J; bases not matched to a gene: 7. The V gene's germline CDR1 is LNHDA and CDR2 SQIVND (reference sequence). In DNA form, the CDR3 reads TGTGCCAGCTCCGGGACAGGGTTTAATGAGCAGTTCTTC. Protein: CASSGTGFNEQFF. The full variable domain, completed using reference TRBV19 and TRBJ2-1, is DGGITQSPKYLFRKEGQNVTLSCEQNLNHDAMYWYRQDPGQGLRLIYYSQIVNDFQKGDIAEGYSVSREKKESFPLTVTSAQKNPTAFYLCASSGTGFNEQFFGPGTRLTVL.

The chain carries TRBV10-2 and TRBJ1-6, with TRBD1 matching over 10 bases. This CDR3 comprises 14 residues. J was trimmed by 7 bases and V by 10 bases; bases with no gene match: 7. Germline CDR1 and CDR2: WSHSY and SAAADI. CDR3 region: CAILDRGQNSPLHF. Here the CDR3 DNA reads TGCGCCATCCTCGACAGGGGGCAAAATTCACCCCTCCACTTT.

There are a few counts of this clone. The chain couples TRBV2 to TRBJ1-5; D may be TRBD1 (5 bases). The germline CDR1 and CDR2 sequences are SNHLY and FYNNEI. The V gene lost 4 bases and the J gene lost 3 bases, with 10 bases spanning the gap. The CDR3 is 14 amino acids. DNA of the CDR3: TGTGCCAGCAGTGGACGACAGTTCAATCAGCCCCAGCATTTT. As protein: CASSGRQFNQPQHF.

CDR3 amino acids: CASSRDSSRNYGYTF. CDR3 nucleotides: TGCGCCAGCAGCCGGGACAGCTCTCGAAACTATGGCTACACCTTC. The gene calls are TRBV5-1 and TRBJ1-2; 7 bases fit TRBD1. V shed 4 bases and J 2 bases; nucleotides not matched to a gene: 8. Per germline, CDR1 SGHRS and CDR2 YFSETQ. There are 15 residues in the CDR3. The whole variable domain, filled in from reference TRBV5-1 and TRBJ1-2, reads KAGVTQTPRYLIKTRGQQVTLSCSPISGHRSVSWYQQTPGQGLQFLFEYFSETQRNKGNFPGRFSGRQFSNSRSEMNVSTLELGDSALYLCASSRDSSRNYGYTFGSGTRLTVV.

A note on this clone: Other DNA sequences within the sample encode an identical CDR3. The chain couples TRBV5-1 to TRBJ1-5; D not resolved. The CDR3 is 15 amino acids. The V end lost 0 bases, the J end lost 0 bases, and 7 bases lay between the germline ends. Looked up from germline, CDR1 is SGHRS and CDR2 is YFSETQ. The CDR3 DNA is TGCGCCAGCAGCTTGGATGGCCATAGCAATCAGCCCCAGCATTTT. The encoded protein is CASSLDGHSNQPQHF.

This chain uses TRBV4-1 with TRBJ2-1; TRBD2 aligns across 7 bases. The CDR3 is 16 amino acids. The germline gives CDR1 MGHRA, CDR2 YSYEKL. The V and J ends lost 0 bases and 0 bases, in that order; junction bases with no gene match: 2. CDR3 bases: TGCGCCAGCAGCCAAGACAGCGGGGCCTCCTACAATGAGCAGTTCTTC. Its protein is CASSQDSGASYNEQFF.

The chain employs TRBV6-6 and TRBJ1-1; D call uncertain. The CDR3 contains 14 residues. Per the germline V gene, CDR1 is MNHNY and CDR2 is SVGAGI (reference sequence). The V end lost 5 bases, the J end lost 5 bases, and 15 bases lay between the germline ends. The CDR3 is CASSPLWRETEAFF. CDR3 DNA: TGTGCCAGCAGTCCCCTTTGGAGGGAAACTGAAGCTTTCTTT.

This clone has just one count. V and J are TRBV7-9 and TRBJ2-5, with TRBD2 identical over 9 bases. V shed 3 bases and J 5 bases; nucleotides not matched to a gene: 13. The CDR3 sequence is 17 residues long. The germline gives CDR1 SEHNR, CDR2 FQNEAQ (reference sequence). The DNA of the CDR3 is TGTGCCAGCAGCTTGGTAGCGGGGGCCCTCAATGGGGAGACCCAGTACTTC. This codes for CASSLVAGALNGETQYF. The full variable domain, in which reference TRBV7-9 and TRBJ2-5 provide the parts outside the CDR3, is DTGVSQNPRHKITKRGQNVTFRCDPISEHNRLYWYRQTLGQGPEFLTYFQNEAQLEKSRLLSDRFSAERPKGSFSTLEIQRTEQGDSAMYLCASSLVAGALNGETQYFGPGTRLLVL.

The chain links TRBV3-1 (or the pseudogene TRBV3-2) to TRBJ1-2; TRBD1 aligns across 7 bases. V dropped 0 bases and J dropped 6; count of bases not matched to a gene: 7. The CDR3 loop spans 15 amino acids. The germline V gene encodes CDR1 LGHDT and CDR2 YNNKEL (reference sequence). CDR3 nucleotide sequence: TGTGCCAGCAGCCAAGATACCGGGACAGATAATGGCTACACCTTC. Protein product: CASSQDTGTDNGYTF.

The chain couples TRBV19 to TRBJ1-5; a possible D gene is TRBD1 (5 bases). CDR3 length equals 14 residues. V was pared by 3 bases and J by 7 bases, with 13 bases between. CDR1 is LNHDA and CDR2 is SQIVND in the germline V gene (reference sequence). CDR3 in DNA: TGTGCCAGTAGTATGGGCGGGGGTGCCCAGCCCCAGCATTTT. This sequence encodes CASSMGGGAQPQHF.

The chain combines TRBV6-2 or TRBV6-3 with TRBJ2-2; D unresolved. The germline V gene encodes CDR1 MNHEY and CDR2 SVGEGT. V was pared by 5 bases and J by 5 bases, with 3 bases between. The CDR3 spans 11 residues. For the CDR3, the DNA is TGTGCCAGCAGTCTGACCGGGGAGCTGTTTTTT. It encodes CASSLTGELFF.

V usage is TRBV5-6 and J usage is TRBJ2-7, with 8 bases identical to TRBD1. The V and J ends lost 5 bases and 6 bases, in that order; junction bases with no gene match: 4. Germline V gives CDR1 SGHDT, CDR2 YYEEEE. This CDR3 spans 12 amino acids. The CDR3 reads CASRDRVGEQYF. The CDR3 coding sequence is TGTGCCAGCAGGGACAGGGTCGGCGAGCAGTACTTC.

In this sample, this clone turned up a few times. This rearrangement joins TRBV5-6 to TRBJ1-2, with 9 bases identical to TRBD1. Germline CDR1 SGHDT, CDR2 YYEEEE. The V gene end was trimmed by 5 bases and the J gene end by 8 bases; junction bases not matched to a gene: 7. The CDR3 has 13 residues. The CDR3 DNA sequence: TGTGCCAGCAGATGGGACAGGGAAGCAGGCTACACCTTC. This sequence encodes CASRWDREAGYTF.

This chain joins TRBV4-2 and TRBJ2-3; maybe TRBD2 (7 bases). Between the trimmed V and J ends, which lost 0 bases and 4 bases, there was a span of 20 bases. Per germline, CDR1 LGHNA and CDR2 YNFKEQ. This CDR3 has 18 amino acids. The CDR3 DNA reads TGTGCCAGCAGCCAAGAAAAAGTAGGGGGGGGCCAGGCAGATACGCAGTATTTT. Translated, it gives CASSQEKVGGGQADTQYF.

This chain uses TRBV27 with TRBJ1-1; the match to TRBD1 covers 7 bases. CDR1 MNHEY and CDR2 SMNVEV come from the germline V gene (reference sequence). The V and J ends lost 2 bases and 1 base, in that order; junction bases with no gene match: 4. This CDR3 contains 15 residues. Here the CDR3 DNA reads TGTGCCAGCAGTTTAGAGACAGGGAGGAACACTGAAGCTTTCTTT. Translated, it gives CASSLETGRNTEAFF.

The chain has TRBV7-3 and TRBJ2-1, with 9 bases matching TRBD1. Germline loops: CDR1 SGHTA, CDR2 FQGTGA. V shed 4 bases, J shed 6 bases, and the junction held 7 bases outside the gene matches. The CDR3 is made up of 15 amino acids. DNA of the CDR3: TGTGCCAGCAGCTATGGGGACAGGGAAACCAATGAGCAGTTCTTC. Encoded protein: CASSYGDRETNEQFF.

This chain connects TRBV4-1 to TRBJ1-6; 9 bases map to TRBD1. Unmatched junction bases numbered 6, after V lost 2 bases and J lost 7 bases. The germline CDR1 and CDR2 sequences are MGHRA and YSYEKL. This CDR3 spans 16 amino acids. As DNA, the CDR3 is TGCGCCAGCAGCCAACGCTTAGGGACAGGGAATTCACCCCTCCACTTT. Its protein is CASSQRLGTGNSPLHF.

This chain joins TRBV10-3 and TRBJ2-7, with 7 nucleotides matching TRBD1. With 8 bases clipped from V and 7 bases from J, the junction kept 11 bases outside the gene matches. The CDR3 runs 13 residues. The germline V gene has CDR1 ENHRY and CDR2 SYGVKD. In DNA form, the CDR3 reads TGTGCCATCCATGGGACAGAACTTAGGGAGCAGTACGTC. Translation gives CAIHGTELREQYV.

The chain has TRBV19 and TRBJ1-5; D unclear. The germline V and J ends were trimmed by 4 bases and 3 bases, with 19 bases remaining between them. The germline CDR1 and CDR2 sequences are LNHDA and SQIVND (reference sequence). This CDR3 has 17 residues. This CDR3 reads CASSTPEGESPNQPQHF. CDR3 DNA: TGTGCCAGTAGTACCCCGGAGGGAGAGTCCCCCAATCAGCCCCAGCATTTT.

The rearrangement joins TRBV6-5 to TRBJ1-2; D not resolved. CDR3 size: 12 residues. V lost 8 bases, J lost 7 bases, and 14 bases lay in between. Germline CDR1 MNHEY, CDR2 SVGAGI. This CDR3 is CASYAGVSGYTF. The CDR3 nucleotides read TGTGCCAGCTATGCCGGTGTATCTGGCTACACCTTC.